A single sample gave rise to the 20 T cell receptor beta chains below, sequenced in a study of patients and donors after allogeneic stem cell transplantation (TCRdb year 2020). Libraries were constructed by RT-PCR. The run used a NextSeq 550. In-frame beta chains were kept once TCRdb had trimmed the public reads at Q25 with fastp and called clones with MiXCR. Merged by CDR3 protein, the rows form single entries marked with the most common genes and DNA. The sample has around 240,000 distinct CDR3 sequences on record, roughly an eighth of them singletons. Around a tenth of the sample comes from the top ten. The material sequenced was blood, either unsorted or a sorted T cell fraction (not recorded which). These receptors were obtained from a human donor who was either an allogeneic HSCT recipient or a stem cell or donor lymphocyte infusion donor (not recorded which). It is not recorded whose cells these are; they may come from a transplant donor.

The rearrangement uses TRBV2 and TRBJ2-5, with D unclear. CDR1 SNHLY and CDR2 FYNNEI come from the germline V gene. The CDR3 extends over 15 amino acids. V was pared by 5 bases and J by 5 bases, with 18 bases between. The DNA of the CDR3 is TGTGCCAGCAGTTTCGGGTCCCCCCTTAGGGAGACCCAGTACTTC. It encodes CASSFGSPLRETQYF.

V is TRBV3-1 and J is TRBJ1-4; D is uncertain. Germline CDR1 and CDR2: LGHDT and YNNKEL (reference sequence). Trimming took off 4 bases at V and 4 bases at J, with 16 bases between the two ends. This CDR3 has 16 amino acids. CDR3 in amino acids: CASSLAEPSRNEKLFF. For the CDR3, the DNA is TGTGCCAGCAGCCTTGCCGAGCCAAGTCGTAATGAAAAACTGTTTTTT.

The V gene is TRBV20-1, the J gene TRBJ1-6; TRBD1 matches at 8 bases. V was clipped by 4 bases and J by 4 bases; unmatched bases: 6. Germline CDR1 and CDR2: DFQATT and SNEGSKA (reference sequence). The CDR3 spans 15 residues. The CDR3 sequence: CSAKPGQVYNSPLHF. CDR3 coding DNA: TGCAGTGCTAAGCCGGGACAGGTGTATAATTCACCCCTCCACTTT.

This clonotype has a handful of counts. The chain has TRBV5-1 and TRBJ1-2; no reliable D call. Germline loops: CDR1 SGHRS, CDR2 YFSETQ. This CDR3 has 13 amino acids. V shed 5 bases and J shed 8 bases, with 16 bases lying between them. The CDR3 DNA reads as TGCGCCAGCAGGCCGACGTCCGGTGGGGGCTACACCTTC. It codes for CASRPTSGGGYTF.

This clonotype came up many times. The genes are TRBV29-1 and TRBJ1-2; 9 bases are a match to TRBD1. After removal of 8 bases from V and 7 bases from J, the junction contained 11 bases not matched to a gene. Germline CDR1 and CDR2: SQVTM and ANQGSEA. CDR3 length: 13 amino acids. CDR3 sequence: CSSASGTGSGYTF. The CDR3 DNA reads TGCAGCTCTGCGTCGGGGACAGGGAGTGGCTACACCTTC. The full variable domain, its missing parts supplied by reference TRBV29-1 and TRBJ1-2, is SAVISQKPSRDICQRGTSLTIQCQVDSQVTMMFWYRQQPGQSLTLIATANQGSEATYESGFVIDKFPISRPNLTFSTLTVSNMSPEDSSIYLCSSASGTGSGYTFGSGTRLTVV.

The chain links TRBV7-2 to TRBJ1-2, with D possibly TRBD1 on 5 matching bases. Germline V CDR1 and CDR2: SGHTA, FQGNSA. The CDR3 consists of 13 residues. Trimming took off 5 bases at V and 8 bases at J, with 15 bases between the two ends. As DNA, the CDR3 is TGTGCCAGCAGCCATGGGGGATCTGGCGGCTACACCTTC. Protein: CASSHGGSGGYTF.

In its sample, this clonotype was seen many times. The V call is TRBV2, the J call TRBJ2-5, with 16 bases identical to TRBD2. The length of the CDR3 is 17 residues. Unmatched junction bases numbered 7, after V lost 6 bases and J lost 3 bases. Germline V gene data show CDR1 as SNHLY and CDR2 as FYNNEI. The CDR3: CASRLGTSGRAEETQYF. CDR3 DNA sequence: TGTGCCAGCAGACTTGGGACTAGCGGGAGGGCCGAAGAGACCCAGTACTTC.

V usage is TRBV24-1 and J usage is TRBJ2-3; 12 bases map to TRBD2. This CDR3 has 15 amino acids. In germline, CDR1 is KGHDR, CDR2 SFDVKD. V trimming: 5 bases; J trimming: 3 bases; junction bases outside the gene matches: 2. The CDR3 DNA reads TGTGCCACCAGTGGAACTAGCGGGAGGACAGATACGCAGTATTTT. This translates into CATSGTSGRTDTQYF.

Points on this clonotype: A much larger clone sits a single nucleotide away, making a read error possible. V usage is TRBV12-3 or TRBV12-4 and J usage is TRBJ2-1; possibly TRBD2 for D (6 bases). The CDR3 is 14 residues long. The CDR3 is CASQTGAANNEQIF. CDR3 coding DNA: TGTGCCAGTCAAACGGGAGCGGCCAACAATGAGCAGATCTTC.

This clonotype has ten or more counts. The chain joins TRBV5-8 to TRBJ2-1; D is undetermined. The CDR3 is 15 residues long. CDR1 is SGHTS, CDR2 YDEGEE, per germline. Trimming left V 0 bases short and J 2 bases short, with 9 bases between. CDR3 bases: TGTGCCAGCAGCTTGGCCCAGGTTGCCTACAATGAGCAGTTCTTC. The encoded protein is CASSLAQVAYNEQFF.

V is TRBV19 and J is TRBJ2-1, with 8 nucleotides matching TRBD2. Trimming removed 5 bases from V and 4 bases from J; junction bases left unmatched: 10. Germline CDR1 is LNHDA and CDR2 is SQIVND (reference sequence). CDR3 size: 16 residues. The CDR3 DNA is TGTGCCAGTAGTCCCCTTAAAGCGGGAGTTTACAATGAGCAGTTCTTC. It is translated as CASSPLKAGVYNEQFF.

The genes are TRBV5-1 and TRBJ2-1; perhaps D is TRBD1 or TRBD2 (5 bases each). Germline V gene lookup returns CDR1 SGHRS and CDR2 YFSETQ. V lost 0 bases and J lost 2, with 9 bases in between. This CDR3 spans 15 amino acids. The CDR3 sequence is CASSLARGAYNEQFF. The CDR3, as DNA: TGCGCCAGCAGCTTGGCGAGGGGAGCCTACAATGAGCAGTTCTTC.

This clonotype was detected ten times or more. This CDR3 is CSAKMSRETEAFF. As DNA, the CDR3 is TGCAGTGCTAAAATGAGCAGGGAAACTGAAGCTTTCTTT. J is TRBJ1-1 and V is TRBV20-1; the D gene is possibly TRBD1 (5 bases). The CDR3 contains 13 residues. The V gene's germline CDR1 is DFQATT and CDR2 SNEGSKA (reference sequence). The ends were cut back, 4 bases at V and 5 bases at J, with 14 bases in the middle.

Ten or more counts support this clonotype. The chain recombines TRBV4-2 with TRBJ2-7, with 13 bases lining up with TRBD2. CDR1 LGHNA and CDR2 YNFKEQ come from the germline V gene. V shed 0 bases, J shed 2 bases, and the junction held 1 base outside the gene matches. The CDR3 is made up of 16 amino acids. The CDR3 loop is CASSQEGTSGAYEQYF. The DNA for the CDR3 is TGTGCCAGCAGCCAAGAGGGGACTAGCGGGGCCTACGAGCAGTACTTC.

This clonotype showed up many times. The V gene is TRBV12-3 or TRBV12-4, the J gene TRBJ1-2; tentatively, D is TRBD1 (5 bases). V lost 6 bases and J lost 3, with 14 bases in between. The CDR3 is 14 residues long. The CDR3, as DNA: TGTGCCAGCAGCTACAGGTCCGAGGACTATGGCTACACCTTC. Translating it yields CASSYRSEDYGYTF.

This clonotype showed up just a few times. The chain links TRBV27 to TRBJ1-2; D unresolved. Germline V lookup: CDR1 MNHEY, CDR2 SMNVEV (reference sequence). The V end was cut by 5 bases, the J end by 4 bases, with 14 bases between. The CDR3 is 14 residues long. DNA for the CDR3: TGTGCCAGCAGTGCCAGAGCTACCATCTATGGCTACACCTTC. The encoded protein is CASSARATIYGYTF.

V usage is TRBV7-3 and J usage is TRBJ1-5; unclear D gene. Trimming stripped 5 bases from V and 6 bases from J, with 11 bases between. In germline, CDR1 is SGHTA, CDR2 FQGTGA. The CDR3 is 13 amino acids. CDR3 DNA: TGTGCCAGCAGCCCCTTATCGGGTCAGCCCCAGCATTTT. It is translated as CASSPLSGQPQHF.

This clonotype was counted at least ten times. The DNA for the CDR3 is TGTGCCTGGAGTGGCCTAACTCCGGAGACTAACTATGGCTACACCTTC. Translated: CAWSGLTPETNYGYTF. V and J are TRBV30 and TRBJ1-2; D unresolved. Trimming removed 1 base at V and 0 bases at J, with 15 bases between. The CDR3 runs 16 residues. Germline assignment: CDR1 GTSNPN and CDR2 SVGIG (reference sequence).

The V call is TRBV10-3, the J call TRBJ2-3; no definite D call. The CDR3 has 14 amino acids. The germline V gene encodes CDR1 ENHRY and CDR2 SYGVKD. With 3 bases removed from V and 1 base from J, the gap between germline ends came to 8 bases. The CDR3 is CAISDVDGTDTQYF. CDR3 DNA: TGTGCCATCAGTGACGTTGATGGCACAGATACGCAGTATTTT.

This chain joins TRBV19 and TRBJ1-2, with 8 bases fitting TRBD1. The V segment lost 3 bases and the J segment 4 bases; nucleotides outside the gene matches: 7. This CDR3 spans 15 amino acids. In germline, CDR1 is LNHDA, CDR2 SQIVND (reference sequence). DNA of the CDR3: TGTGCCAGTAGTATCGGGCAGGGGGCTGGCTATGGCTACACCTTC. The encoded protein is CASSIGQGAGYGYTF.